These 10 T cell receptor beta chains originate from one sample sequenced in a study of T cell changes during pregnancy in multiple sclerosis. Only in-frame clones appear in the TCRdb table, and some are missing; sequencing was by immunoSEQ multiplex PCR. The sample includes roughly 69,000 clones, approximately 91% of them seen just once. The material sequenced was peripheral blood, taken in the third trimester of pregnancy. The receptor source for this set is a female donor with multiple sclerosis, enrolled in a pregnancy study.

This clone has a single count. This chain joins TRBV30 and TRBJ1-2; 7 bases match TRBD1. Germline V gene data show CDR1 as GTSNPN and CDR2 as SVGIG (reference sequence). V lost 5 bases to trimming and J lost 4 bases; unmatched junction nucleotides: 7. CDR3 length: 13 amino acids. Here the CDR3 reads CAWVSGQLYGYTF. The CDR3 DNA sequence: TGTGCCTGGGTCTCGGGACAGCTCTATGGCTACACCTTC.

This chain joins TRBV10-2 and TRBJ2-6, with a possible D match to TRBD2 (6 bases). V lost 4 bases, J lost 5 bases, and 9 bases lay in between. The CDR3 sequence is 14 residues long. Germline CDR1 is WSHSY and CDR2 is SAAADI. The CDR3 spells CASSVGGRANVLTF. In DNA form, the CDR3 reads TGCGCCAGCAGTGTGGGGGGTAGGGCCAACGTCCTGACTTTC.

The gene calls are TRBV4-3 and TRBJ2-7, with TRBD1 matching 7 bases. The CDR3 is 17 residues long. Germline CDR1 and CDR2: LGHNA and YSLEER. Germline trimming cut 3 bases from V and 1 base from J; bases unmatched to any gene: 12. This chain's CDR3 is CASSHTPVWTGSYEQYF. The CDR3 coding sequence is TGCGCCAGCAGCCACACCCCTGTCTGGACAGGTTCCTACGAGCAGTACTTC.

The chain carries TRBV5-5 and TRBJ2-2; D possibly corresponds to TRBD1 (6 bases). The CDR3 runs to 15 residues. Trimming cost V 2 bases and J 6 bases, with 14 bases left between them. CDR1 is SGHKS and CDR2 is YYEKEE in the germline V gene (reference sequence). Here the CDR3 reads CASSLQGLDAGELFF. The CDR3 coding sequence is TGTGCCAGCAGCTTACAGGGATTAGATGCCGGGGAGCTGTTTTTT.

V is TRBV4-3 and J is TRBJ1-4, with TRBD1 matching over 8 bases. Germline CDR1 reads LGHNA; CDR2 reads YSLEER. V lost 4 bases and J lost 1; bases outside the gene matches: 5. The CDR3 consists of 16 residues. The CDR3 DNA reads TGCGCCAGCAGCCGGACAGGGCTGGTAACTAATGAAAAACTGTTTTTT. Translating it yields CASSRTGLVTNEKLFF.

The genes are TRBV5-1 and TRBJ2-7; 9 nucleotides agree with TRBD1. Unmatched junction bases numbered 6, after V lost 4 bases and J lost 4 bases. Germline V CDR1 and CDR2: SGHRS, YFSETQ. This CDR3 has 14 residues. The CDR3 loop reads CASSARQGDYEQYF. The CDR3 nucleotides read TGCGCCAGCAGCGCGAGACAGGGGGATTACGAGCAGTACTTC.

This clone was seen a handful of times. At one of its ends the junction is not consistent with the germline gene, which may arise from a read error. V and J are TRBV7-3 and TRBJ1-1, with 8 bases lining up with TRBD1. The CDR3 contains 14 residues. The germline gives CDR1 SGHTA, CDR2 FQGTGA. The CDR3 sequence: CASSVTGGDTEAFF. Written as DNA, the CDR3 is TGTGCCAGCAGCGTAACAGGGGGAGACACTGAAGCTTTCTTT.

The V gene is TRBV6-4, the J gene TRBJ2-1, with 7 bases identical to TRBD2. Germline values: CDR1 MRHNA, CDR2 SNTAGT. The CDR3 sequence is 15 residues long. The junction had 3 bases not matched to a gene; V was cut back by 4 bases and J by 0 bases. CDR3 residues: CASSVGGNSYNEQFF. CDR3 nucleotides: TGTGCCAGCAGTGTCGGGGGGAACTCCTACAATGAGCAGTTCTTC.

The J gene is TRBJ2-7, the V gene TRBV7-9; possibly TRBD1 for D (6 bases). This CDR3 has 17 amino acids. V was clipped by 1 base and J by 4 bases, with 20 bases between them. The germline CDR1 and CDR2 sequences are SEHNR and FQNEAQ (reference sequence). CDR3 sequence reads: CASSLEPGERGFYEQYF. DNA of the CDR3: TGTGCCAGCAGCTTAGAGCCAGGGGAAAGGGGGTTTTACGAGCAGTACTTC. The entire variable domain, with the rest obtained from reference TRBV7-9 and TRBJ2-7, is as follows: DTGVSQNPRHKITKRGQNVTFRCDPISEHNRLYWYRQTLGQGPEFLTYFQNEAQLEKSRLLSDRFSAERPKGSFSTLEIQRTEQGDSAMYLCASSLEPGERGFYEQYFGPGTRLTVT.

The V and J genes are TRBV19 and TRBJ2-5, with TRBD2 as a possible D gene (6 bases). Per germline, CDR1 LNHDA and CDR2 SQIVND (reference sequence). The CDR3 is made up of 15 amino acids. V was cut by 4 bases and J by 5 bases, with 17 bases left in between. The CDR3 sequence is CASSSPSGRGETQYF. CDR3 in DNA: TGTGCCAGTAGTAGCCCCTCGGGCCGGGGGGAGACCCAGTACTTC.